The 10 T cell receptor beta chains reported below all come from one sample, sequenced in a study of fetal regulatory T cell absence and autoimmunity. Some clones are missing from TCRdb's copy, which holds only in-frame ones; the method was immunoSEQ multiplex PCR. The sample holds 85,000 to 100,000 clones; roughly 78% are singletons and the top ten take 2%. Specimen: pancreas tissue. Receptor source: a male donor with IPEX syndrome.

This sequence joins TRBV4-1 and TRBJ2-7, with D possibly being TRBD1 (5 bases). The V gene's germline CDR1 is MGHRA and CDR2 YSYEKL. This CDR3 is 14 amino acids long. Trimming removed 1 base from V and 1 base from J, with 8 bases in between. CDR3 sequence reads: CASSQGRVSYEQYF. The CDR3 nucleotides are TGCGCCAGCAGCCAAGGCAGGGTATCCTACGAGCAGTACTTC.

J is TRBJ2-7 and V is TRBV14, with no clear D. The CDR3 spans 17 residues. Per germline, CDR1 SGHDN and CDR2 FVKESK. Trimming left V 0 bases short and J 0 bases short, with 15 bases between. The CDR3 DNA reads TGTGCCAGCAGCCAAGAAGGCTGGAGTCACTCCTCCTACGAGCAGTACTTC. As protein: CASSQEGWSHSSYEQYF.

This chain connects TRBV6-1 to TRBJ1-6; the D is unclear. The V gene lost 8 bases and the J gene lost 4 bases, with 15 bases spanning the gap. This CDR3 region has 15 residues. The germline gives CDR1 MNHNS, CDR2 SASEGT. The CDR3 DNA is TGTGCCAGCTTTACCGTGTCCACATATAATTCACCCCTCCACTTT. It is translated as CASFTVSTYNSPLHF.

The rearrangement links TRBV5-6 to TRBJ2-2; 10 bases are a match to TRBD1. Trimming at V came to 3 bases and at J to 5 bases, leaving 4 bases not matched to a gene. The CDR3 has 15 amino acids. CDR1 is SGHDT, CDR2 YYEEEE, per germline. In DNA, the CDR3 is TGTGCCAGCAGCTGGCCGGGACAGGGGACCGGGGAGCTGTTTTTT. This encodes CASSWPGQGTGELFF.

The count of this clone is one. The chain employs TRBV2 and TRBJ2-1; 11 bases match TRBD2. V gave up 7 bases and J gave up 8 bases; unmatched junction bases: 7. The germline CDR1 and CDR2 sequences are SNHLY and FYNNEI. This CDR3 has 14 residues. The CDR3 nucleotides are TGTGCCAGCAAGGAGGGACTAGCGGTGTATGAGCAGTTCTTC. Translating it yields CASKEGLAVYEQFF. Variable domain in full (rest from reference TRBV2 and TRBJ2-1): EPEVTQTPSHQVTQMGQEVILRCVPISNHLYFYWYRQILGQKVEFLVSFYNNEISEKSEIFDDQFSVERPDGSNFTLKIRSTKLEDSAMYFCASKEGLAVYEQFFGPGTRLTVL.

A few counts support this clone. In nucleotides, the CDR3 is TGTGCCAGCAGTGAGATTGGCTACACCATATATTTT. This translates into CASSEIGYTIYF. The V call is TRBV25-1, the J call TRBJ1-3; D is uncertain. The CDR3 has 12 amino acids. Trimming left V 3 bases short and J 8 bases short, with 8 bases between. Germline loops: CDR1 MGHDK, CDR2 SYGVNS.

This clone was counted only a few times. The chain combines TRBV5-1 with TRBJ2-7; tentatively, D is TRBD1 (6 bases). Trimming removed 1 base from V and 2 bases from J, with 7 bases in between. The germline V gene encodes CDR1 SGHRS and CDR2 YFSETQ. This CDR3 is 13 amino acids long. DNA of the CDR3: TGCGCCAGCAGCTTGCGGGACACCTACGAGCAGTACTTC. It translates to CASSLRDTYEQYF.

The chain employs TRBV6-1 and TRBJ2-1, with D perhaps matching TRBD2 (5 bases). This CDR3 is 16 amino acids long. The V and J ends lost 2 bases and 0 bases respectively, with 11 bases between them. CDR1 is MNHNS and CDR2 is SASEGT in the germline V gene. The CDR3 bases are TGTGCCAGCAGTGAATATCGGGGAAGCTCCTACAATGAGCAGTTCTTC. It codes for CASSEYRGSSYNEQFF.

The V gene is TRBV5-1, the J gene TRBJ2-1, with TRBD2 as a possible D gene (7 bases). The CDR3 is made up of 17 amino acids. V lost 5 bases, J lost 8 bases, and 26 bases lay in between. Germline CDR1 reads SGHRS; CDR2 reads YFSETQ. The CDR3 DNA is TGCGCCAGCAGTAAACACCTTCTCGCAGGAGGGGGGGATGAGCAGTTCTTC. Amino acids: CASSKHLLAGGGDEQFF.

Only one count was recorded for this clone. V and J are TRBV7-6 and TRBJ2-1; 9 bases agree with TRBD2. The junction had 7 bases not matched to a gene; V was cut back by 6 bases and J by 13 bases. Per the germline V gene, CDR1 is SGHVS and CDR2 is FNYEAQ. This CDR3 region has 12 residues. This CDR3 is CASSFSGGRQFF. In DNA form, the CDR3 reads TGTGCCAGCAGTTTTAGCGGGGGCCGACAGTTCTTC.